The present T cell receptor beta chain was sequenced within a study of blood T cell repertoires in COVID-19. TCRdb keeps only in-frame clones here, not all; method: immunoSEQ multiplex PCR. The sample has 200,000 to 300,000 clones, approximately 88% seen once. Germline trimming cut 1 base from V and 8 bases from J; bases unmatched to any gene: 10. CDR3 length: 16 residues. Germline V gene sequence: CDR1 MGHRA, CDR2 YSYEKL. Sequencing was done on a sample of peripheral blood. The sequence derives from a man aged 35 to 55 with acute or convalescent COVID-19. The V gene is TRBV4-1, the J gene TRBJ1-3; 8 bases are a match to TRBD1. CDR3 residues: CASSQGLGTGTHTIYF. The DNA of the CDR3 is TGCGCCAGCAGCCAAGGACTCGGGACAGGAACGCACACCATATATTTT.